Each of the 7 T cell receptor beta chains below was sequenced from the same sample in a study of CD8 T cells in Susac syndrome. Random hexamers were used to reverse transcribe the RNA input (about 0.45 to 1 ug). TCRdb re-analysed the immunoSEQ multiplex PCR reads in MiXCR, keeping a single row per CDR3 protein. The sample lists around 280,000 distinct CDR3 sequences; 90% to 95% were seen once. The sample taken for sequencing was CD4+ T cells from PBMCs. The origin of the receptors is a human donor with multiple sclerosis.

The V and J genes are TRBV19 and TRBJ2-7, with 11 bases that match TRBD2. CDR1 and CDR2 from the germline V gene are LNHDA and SQIVND (reference sequence). Trimming at V came to 7 bases and at J to 4 bases, leaving 6 bases not matched to a gene. This CDR3 is 14 amino acids long. CDR3 region: CASNPTSGNYEQYF. In nucleotides, the CDR3 is TGTGCCAGTAATCCGACTAGCGGGAATTACGAGCAGTACTTC. The full variable domain, with the rest looked up from reference TRBV19 and TRBJ2-7, is DGGITQSPKYLFRKEGQNVTLSCEQNLNHDAMYWYRQDPGQGLRLIYYSQIVNDFQKGDIAEGYSVSREKKESFPLTVTSAQKNPTAFYLCASNPTSGNYEQYFGPGTRLTVT.

The count of this clonotype is one. The gene calls are TRBV20-1 and TRBJ2-1; D is possibly TRBD2 (6 bases). V lost 6 bases, J lost 6 bases, and 18 bases lay in between. The CDR3 covers 14 residues. Germline V gene lookup returns CDR1 DFQATT and CDR2 SNEGSKA (reference sequence). The CDR3 DNA reads as TGCAGTGCCCAGGGACTCTGGGCTAGCAATGAGCAGTTCTTC. This encodes CSAQGLWASNEQFF.

The V and J genes are TRBV7-2 and TRBJ2-7; D remains ambiguous. The germline CDR1 and CDR2 sequences are SGHTA and FQGNSA. This CDR3 is built from 13 residues. The ends were cut back, 3 bases at V and 6 bases at J, with 12 bases in the middle. As DNA, the CDR3 is TGTGCCAGCAGCTTTCGGCGGACCGGCGAGCAGTACTTC. Translation: CASSFRRTGEQYF.

This clonotype was seen more than once but under ten times. The V and J genes are TRBV29-1 and TRBJ2-3, with 13 nucleotides matching TRBD2. With 4 bases clipped from V and 2 bases from J, the junction kept 3 bases outside the gene matches. This CDR3 contains 15 residues. The germline V gene has CDR1 SQVTM and CDR2 ANQGSEA. The CDR3 DNA follows: TGCAGCGTTGGGACTAGCGGGAGCTTCACAGATACGCAGTATTTT. This sequence encodes CSVGTSGSFTDTQYF.

The chain carries TRBV19 and TRBJ1-2, with D tentatively TRBD1 (5 bases). This CDR3 region has 14 residues. Germline V CDR1 and CDR2: LNHDA, SQIVND (reference sequence). The V end lost 7 bases, the J end lost 6 bases, and 18 bases lay between the germline ends. CDR3 coding DNA: TGTGCCAGTAATCCAGGGAAAGTTTCGAATGGCTACACCTTC. This encodes CASNPGKVSNGYTF.

The chain couples TRBV7-2 to TRBJ2-5, with 7 bases aligning to TRBD1. Unmatched junction bases numbered 6, after V lost 6 bases and J lost 2 bases. Germline loops: CDR1 SGHTA, CDR2 FQGNSA. The CDR3 totals 14 residues. The chain's CDR3 is CASSYPGQQETQYF. Here the CDR3 DNA reads TGTGCCAGCAGTTACCCGGGACAGCAAGAGACCCAGTACTTC. Full variable domain (outside the CDR3, taken from reference TRBV7-2 and TRBJ2-5): GAGVSQSPSNKVTEKGKDVELRCDPISGHTALYWYRQSLGQGLEFLIYFQGNSAPDKSGLPSDRFSAERTGGSVSTLTIQRTQQEDSAVYLCASSYPGQQETQYFGPGTRLLVL.

The chain uses TRBV27 and TRBJ2-7; no firm D call. Trimming removed 6 bases at V and 3 bases at J, with 15 bases between. The CDR3 sequence is 14 residues long. Germline CDR1 and CDR2: MNHEY and SMNVEV (reference sequence). Written as DNA, the CDR3 is TGTGCCAGCAGCCGTAGGAGCGATGGCTACGAGCAGTACTTC. This translates into CASSRRSDGYEQYF.